The 27 T cell receptor beta chains presented below share a single source sample, sequenced in a study of CD8+CD57+ T cells in acquired aplastic anemia. TCR beta VDJ and CDR3 were profiled, and genomic DNA was the template. In TCRdb, the reads were re-called with MiXCR into one record per CDR3 protein. There are about 160,000 distinct CDR3 sequences in the sample; less than 60% occur only once, and roughly 3.1% lies in the top ten. An expansion of CD8+CD57+ cells by flow cytometry had been shown in patients chosen for sequencing. The source material was sorted CD4+, CD8+, or CD8+CD57+ T cells (not recorded which) from PBMCs. The receptors shown here come from a human donor with aplastic anemia.

This clonotype was seen ten or more times. V is TRBV7-9 and J is TRBJ1-3, with 8 bases that match TRBD1. The CDR3 contains 15 residues. The V segment lost 4 bases and the J segment 4 bases; nucleotides outside the gene matches: 6. Germline CDR1 and CDR2: SEHNR and FQNEAQ (reference sequence). This CDR3 reads CASSSQTGAGNTIYF. The CDR3 DNA follows: TGTGCCAGCAGCTCACAGACAGGGGCGGGAAACACCATATATTTT.

The chain links TRBV2 to TRBJ1-6; D is perhaps TRBD1 (6 bases). The CDR3 is 14 amino acids. The germline V gene encodes CDR1 SNHLY and CDR2 FYNNEI. Trimming stripped 4 bases from V and 11 bases from J, with 15 bases between. CDR3 in amino acids: CASSVPQGVAPLHF. The CDR3 DNA reads as TGTGCCAGCAGTGTTCCACAGGGTGTTGCACCCCTCCACTTT.

The rearrangement uses TRBV3-1 and TRBJ2-7, with unresolved D. Deletions cut 0 bases from V and 2 bases from J, with 11 bases between. Germline V gene lookup returns CDR1 LGHDT and CDR2 YNNKEL (reference sequence). The CDR3 extends over 15 amino acids. CDR3: CASSQDFQNPYEQYF. DNA of the CDR3: TGTGCCAGCAGCCAAGATTTCCAGAACCCCTACGAGCAGTACTTC.

The genes are TRBV24-1 and TRBJ2-1; D is tentatively TRBD1 or TRBD2 (5 bases each). The V gene lost 3 bases and the J gene lost 7 bases, with 15 bases spanning the gap. Germline CDR1 KGHDR, CDR2 SFDVKD. This CDR3 has 15 amino acids. The CDR3 DNA sequence: TGTGCCACCAGTGATCCGGGGACCGGCAGGAATGAGCAGTTCTTC. This codes for CATSDPGTGRNEQFF.

V and J are TRBV10-3 and TRBJ2-3, with a tentative D call TRBD2 (5 bases). V was clipped by 2 bases and J by 4 bases, with 10 bases between them. Germline V gives CDR1 ENHRY, CDR2 SYGVKD. The length of the CDR3 is 14 residues. CDR3: CAISELATSDTQYF. As DNA, the CDR3 is TGTGCCATCAGTGAGCTAGCTACGTCAGATACGCAGTATTTT.

The V gene is TRBV24-1, the J gene TRBJ2-3; possibly TRBD1 for D (7 bases). Looked up from germline, CDR1 is KGHDR and CDR2 is SFDVKD. V gave up 0 bases and J gave up 7 bases, with 16 bases separating them. This CDR3 comprises 16 residues. As DNA, the CDR3 is TGTGCCACCAGTGATTTGCCAGGACAGGAGGGGTATACGCAGTATTTT. Translated, it gives CATSDLPGQEGYTQYF.

The V gene is TRBV27, the J gene TRBJ1-2; D gene uncertain. CDR1 MNHEY and CDR2 SMNVEV come from the germline V gene (reference sequence). This CDR3 has 14 amino acids. Trimming took off 2 bases at V and 0 bases at J, with 7 bases between the two ends. CDR3 nucleotides: TGTGCCAGCAGTTTAACCAGACCTAACTATGGCTACACCTTC. Encoded protein: CASSLTRPNYGYTF.

Many counts were recorded for this clonotype. The V gene is TRBV12-5, the J gene TRBJ2-1; no definite D call. Germline V gene lookup returns CDR1 LGHNT and CDR2 FRNRAP. The germline V and J ends were trimmed by 7 bases and 2 bases, with 3 bases remaining between them. The CDR3 is 11 residues long. The CDR3 protein is CASAPYNEQFF. The CDR3 DNA sequence: TGTGCTAGTGCCCCCTACAATGAGCAGTTCTTC.

For this clonotype: A read error is possible here, since a much larger clone lies one base away. V gene TRBV16 combines with J gene TRBJ2-5, with D uncertain. The CDR3 extends over 13 amino acids. CDR1 is KGHSY, CDR2 FQNENV, per germline. Trimming removed 2 bases from V and 5 bases from J, with 9 bases in between. The CDR3 loop is CASSQGLRETQYF. CDR3 sequence (DNA): TGTGCCAGCAGCCAAGGTTTACGGGAGACCCAGTACTTC.

This clonotype has ten or more counts. The chain has TRBV7-2 and TRBJ2-1; D possibly corresponds to TRBD2 (5 bases). CDR1 and CDR2 (germline): SGHTA, FQGNSA. V lost 2 bases, J lost 8 bases, and 13 bases lay in between. CDR3 size: 14 residues. The CDR3 loop reads CASSLTARGDEQFF. CDR3 DNA sequence: TGTGCCAGCAGCTTAACCGCTCGGGGAGATGAGCAGTTCTTC.

This clonotype was detected ten times or more. J is TRBJ2-4 and V is TRBV14, with D unclear. The V end was cut by 5 bases, the J end by 0 bases, with 14 bases between. The CDR3 has 16 amino acids. Germline CDR1 reads SGHDN; CDR2 reads FVKESK. CDR3 bases: TGTGCCAGCAGCAAAGGACCGTTGCTAGCCAAAAACATTCAGTACTTC. It is translated as CASSKGPLLAKNIQYF. Using reference TRBV14 and TRBJ2-4 for the parts outside the CDR3, the full variable domain is EAGVTQFPSHSVIEKGQTVTLRCDPISGHDNLYWYRRVMGKEIKFLLHFVKESKQDESGMPNNRFLAERTGGTYSTLKVQPAELEDSGVYFCASSKGPLLAKNIQYFGAGTRLSVL.

The chain is built from TRBV7-6 and TRBJ2-7; D possibly corresponds to TRBD1 (5 bases). The CDR3 runs to 13 residues. Looked up from germline, CDR1 is SGHVS and CDR2 is FNYEAQ. Trimming pared 4 bases from V and 3 bases from J, leaving 10 bases between. The CDR3 region has the DNA TGTGCCAGCAGCTGGACACAGAACTACGAGCAGTACTTC. Amino acids: CASSWTQNYEQYF.

This chain joins TRBV7-3 and TRBJ2-3; 9 nucleotides agree with TRBD2. The CDR3 extends over 16 amino acids. V lost 5 bases, J lost 5 bases, and 11 bases stayed unmatched. CDR1 is SGHTA and CDR2 is FQGTGA in the germline V gene. DNA of the CDR3: TGTGCCAGCAGCACGTTAGCGGGGGCCCTCGGAGATACGCAGTATTTT. Translating gives CASSTLAGALGDTQYF.

This clonotype appeared a few times. This chain links TRBV5-5 with TRBJ1-6; D unclear. Germline V CDR1 and CDR2: SGHKS, YYEKEE (reference sequence). Between the trimmed V and J ends, which lost 4 bases and 13 bases, there was a span of 15 bases. The CDR3 loop spans 13 amino acids. Written as DNA, the CDR3 is TGTGCCAGCAGCCAGCCGTCGGTTGAGCCCCTCCACTTT. Translation gives CASSQPSVEPLHF.

This clonotype appeared many times. V and J are TRBV20-1 and TRBJ2-7, with 11 bases lining up with TRBD2. Germline CDR1 is DFQATT and CDR2 is SNEGSKA (reference sequence). CDR3 size: 16 residues. V lost 0 bases and J lost 4; bases outside the gene matches: 8. Here the CDR3 reads CSARDTGTSGDYEQYF. The CDR3 bases are TGCAGTGCTAGAGACACCGGGACTAGCGGAGATTACGAGCAGTACTTC.

There are a few counts of this clonotype. The chain carries TRBV27 and TRBJ1-6; 7 bases align to TRBD1. V was clipped by 6 bases and J by 8 bases; unmatched bases: 13. Per germline, CDR1 MNHEY and CDR2 SMNVEV (reference sequence). The CDR3 runs to 16 residues. The CDR3 reads CASRPPGPGGYSPLHF. In nucleotides, the CDR3 is TGTGCCAGCAGACCCCCGGGGCCAGGGGGATATTCACCCCTCCACTTT.

This clonotype was recorded many times. The chain employs TRBV14 and TRBJ2-7; perhaps TRBD1 as D (5 bases). The CDR3 loop spans 13 amino acids. In germline, CDR1 is SGHDN, CDR2 FVKESK. The V end was cut by 6 bases, the J end by 2 bases, with 11 bases between. The CDR3, as DNA: TGTGCCAGCAGAGGTCAGGGCACCTACGAGCAGTACTTC. Its protein is CASRGQGTYEQYF.

This rearrangement joins TRBV10-1 to TRBJ2-7, with 8 bases lining up with TRBD2. The CDR3 extends over 15 amino acids. Germline V gene sequence: CDR1 WNHNN, CDR2 SYGVQD (reference sequence). V dropped 7 bases and J dropped 2; count of bases not matched to a gene: 10. CDR3 sequence reads: CASTIWREVPYEQYF. CDR3 sequence (DNA): TGCGCCAGCACGATATGGCGGGAGGTCCCCTACGAGCAGTACTTC.

With respect to this clonotype: Possible read error: a much larger clone is one base away. V usage is TRBV6-5 and J usage is TRBJ1-2; possibly TRBD1 for D (5 bases). The CDR3 runs 14 residues. CDR1 is MNHEY, CDR2 SVGAGI, per germline. The CDR3 region has the DNA TGTGCCGGCAGTTCTTCGACCCGGGACGGGAGCTACACCTTC. As protein: CAGSSSTRDGSYTF.

About this clonotype itself: The junction departs from the called germline gene at one end, perhaps through a read error. The genes are TRBV20-1 and TRBJ2-1; 10 bases fit TRBD2. The CDR3 spans 15 residues. Germline V CDR1 and CDR2: DFQATT, SNEGSKA (reference sequence). The CDR3 DNA reads as TGCAGTGTCGAACGTCTAGCGGGAGATAAGAATGAGCGGTTCTTC. Translation: CSVERLAGDKNERFF.

This clonotype was counted ten times or more. The chain uses TRBV19 and TRBJ2-1; tentative D call: TRBD1 (6 bases). The CDR3 spans 15 residues. Trimming took off 5 bases at V and 5 bases at J, with 16 bases between the two ends. CDR1 is LNHDA, CDR2 SQIVND, per germline (reference sequence). The chain's CDR3 is CASSSDRFLNNEQFF. CDR3 coding DNA: TGTGCCAGTAGTTCAGACAGGTTTTTAAACAATGAGCAGTTCTTC.

The chain recombines TRBV7-8 with TRBJ2-3; the D is unclear. The CDR3 has 13 residues. Per germline, CDR1 SGHVS and CDR2 FQNEAQ. V was clipped by 5 bases and J by 2 bases, with 8 bases between them. The CDR3 sequence is CASSVDNTDTQYF. CDR3 sequence (DNA): TGTGCCAGCAGCGTGGATAACACAGATACGCAGTATTTT.

With respect to this clonotype: At one of its ends the junction is not consistent with the germline gene, which may arise from a read error. This sequence joins TRBV24-1 and TRBJ1-5; the D gene is possibly TRBD1 (6 bases). The CDR3 loop spans 13 amino acids. Germline CDR1 is KGHDR and CDR2 is SFDVKD. The CDR3 nucleotides read TGTGCCAGCAGTGGGGGGGCAAGTCAGCCCCAGCATTTT. Translating it yields CASSGGASQPQHF.

V is TRBV10-3 and J is TRBJ1-2, with 8 positions matching TRBD1. CDR1 is ENHRY and CDR2 is SYGVKD in the germline V gene. The CDR3 has 13 residues. Germline trimming cut 10 bases from V and 12 bases from J; bases unmatched to any gene: 16. This CDR3 reads CATKQGEGNGHTF. In nucleotides, the CDR3 is TGTGCCACCAAACAGGGGGAAGGGAATGGTCACACCTTC.

Worth noting for this clonotype: A much larger clone sits a single nucleotide away, making a read error possible. The gene calls are TRBV7-8 and TRBJ1-5; D gene unclear. The length of the CDR3 is 16 residues. The V and J ends lost 7 bases and 0 bases respectively, with 16 bases between them. The germline V gene has CDR1 SGHVS and CDR2 FQNEAQ. CDR3 sequence: CASKIDGYASNQPQHF. CDR3 in DNA: TGTGCCAGCAAGATAGACGGATACGCTAGCAATCAGCCCCAGCATTTT.

This clonotype has at least ten counts. This chain joins TRBV2 and TRBJ1-4; unclear D gene. CDR1 and CDR2 (germline): SNHLY, FYNNEI. This CDR3 region has 14 residues. The ends were cut back, 7 bases at V and 5 bases at J, with 14 bases in the middle. The CDR3 is CASKRETLNEKLFF. The CDR3, as DNA: TGTGCCAGCAAGAGGGAGACACTGAATGAAAAACTGTTTTTT.

The genes are TRBV7-9 and TRBJ2-5; 8 bases match TRBD2. V shed 7 bases and J 6 bases; nucleotides not matched to a gene: 1. The CDR3 spans 11 residues. Germline loops: CDR1 SEHNR, CDR2 FQNEAQ (reference sequence). The CDR3, as DNA: TGTGCCAGCACGGGAGGGAAGACCCAGTACTTC. This gives the protein CASTGGKTQYF.